This T cell receptor beta chain was recovered during a study of blood T cell repertoires in COVID-19. About the study: Spain, Italy and the United States supplied samples that represented acute and convalescent COVID-19. Nucleic acid was either cDNA or gDNA, and it came from T cells, B-cell-depleted T cells, or PBMCs.

J was trimmed by 3 bases and V by 5 bases; bases with no gene match: 7. In germline, CDR1 is MNHEY, CDR2 SMNVEV (reference sequence). The CDR3 is made up of 14 amino acids. Original data processing: Quantification of nucleated cells was approximated via reference gene primer amplification. This table comes from immunoSEQ multiplex PCR, and its TCRdb copy is limited to in-frame clones, with some not included. V and J calls and clone size are copied from that table; D and trimming were computed from the DNA. The data hold around 91,000 clones, with roughly 88% observed a single time. This TCR was recovered from a human donor in a cohort sampled during active COVID-19. Sequencing was done on a sample of peripheral blood. This sequence joins TRBV27 and TRBJ2-7; 7 positions agree with TRBD2. CDR3 sequence: CASSRAGDFYEQYF. Here the CDR3 DNA reads TGTGCCAGCAGTCGGGCGGGGGATTTCTACGAGCAGTACTTC.